One sample yielded the 5 T cell receptor beta chains listed below, sequenced in a study of cytomegalovirus exposure and HLA in healthy donors. In the PCR, 60 Vbeta and 13 Jbeta primers were used. The data were produced by immunoSEQ multiplex PCR, yet TCRdb's version contains in-frame clones alone and is incomplete. The sample holds 100,000 or so clones, under 75% seen once. Sequencing used PBMCs. These receptors came from a man aged 50-59 years in good health and CMV-seronegative.

The chain links TRBV27 to TRBJ2-7, with 9 bases aligning to TRBD1. The CDR3 runs to 13 residues. Germline V gene data show CDR1 as MNHEY and CDR2 as SMNVEV (reference sequence). The V gene end was trimmed by 3 bases and the J gene end by 4 bases; junction bases not matched to a gene: 1. The CDR3 DNA follows: TGTGCCAGCAGTTTTGACAGGGGGTACGAGCAGTACTTC. Its protein is CASSFDRGYEQYF.

The rearrangement links TRBV6-5 to TRBJ2-5, with D unclear. CDR1 and CDR2 (germline): MNHEY, SVGAGI. The V gene lost 3 bases and the J gene lost 2 bases, with 16 bases spanning the gap. The CDR3 spans 16 residues. The CDR3 nucleotides are TGTGCCAGCAGTTATCTTACAGAGCCGTTTCAAGAGACCCAGTACTTC. It translates to CASSYLTEPFQETQYF.

To note about this clone: A read error may produce the germline difference seen at one junction end. J is TRBJ2-5 and V is TRBV6-6; the D gene is possibly TRBD2 (6 bases). The CDR3 loop spans 15 amino acids. Germline CDR1 MNHNY, CDR2 SVGAGI (reference sequence). CDR3 sequence: CASSYHGTSGETQHF. In DNA, the CDR3 is TGTGCCAGCAGTTACCATGGTACTTCGGGAGAGACCCAGCACTTC.

The rearrangement uses TRBV11-3 and TRBJ2-1; TRBD2 matches at 9 bases. Trimming cost V 3 bases and J 10 bases; bases outside gene matches: 4. The germline CDR1 and CDR2 sequences are SGHNT and YENEEA. This CDR3 comprises 13 residues. The CDR3 DNA is TGTGCCAGCAGCTTTACTCTAGCGGGGGAGCAGTTCTTC. This gives the protein CASSFTLAGEQFF.

The rearrangement uses TRBV6-1 and TRBJ2-7; perhaps TRBD1 as D (6 bases). The CDR3 totals 14 residues. V lost 8 bases and J lost 0, with 14 bases in between. Germline V lookup: CDR1 MNHNS, CDR2 SASEGT. Written as DNA, the CDR3 is TGTGCCAGCCGCGTCGGGACACCCTCCTACGAGCAGTACTTC. Amino acids: CASRVGTPSYEQYF.